Following are 20 T cell receptor beta chains from one sample sequenced in a study of blood T cells in healthy people across ages. A J-beta primer mix and a sample-barcoded 5' primer were used in a second PCR of about 6 to 12 cycles. Via MiXCR, TCRdb re-called the 5' RACE reads, giving one row per CDR3 protein. The repertoire includes about 570,000 distinct CDR3 sequences, 27% of them detected once, and about 18% sits in the top ten. The sample comprised blood. These receptors originate from a woman aged 70-85 years in good health.

The rearrangement uses TRBV12-3 or TRBV12-4 and TRBJ2-3; 7 bases line up with TRBD1. The CDR3 is made up of 18 amino acids. Trimming took 3 bases from V and 4 from J; bases not matched to a gene: 16. CDR3 amino acids: CASSFSRGLGVVADTQYF. CDR3 coding DNA: TGTGCCAGCAGTTTCTCTAGGGGGCTGGGGGTGGTAGCAGATACGCAGTATTTT.

Only a few counts were recorded for this clonotype. The chain links TRBV27 to TRBJ2-6; 8 bases are shared with TRBD1. The CDR3 totals 24 residues. V lost 5 bases, J lost 2 bases, and 29 bases stayed unmatched. The V gene's germline CDR1 is MNHEY and CDR2 SMNVEV (reference sequence). For the CDR3, the DNA is TGTGCCAGCAGTCCTACCCAGACTTTTGCCCGGGACAGGTCTGTTCTCCCTGGGGCCAACGTCCTGACTTTC. Protein sequence: CASSPTQTFARDRSVLPGANVLTF.

The V gene is TRBV5-5, the J gene TRBJ2-3; D unresolved. Deletions cut 3 bases from V and 0 bases from J, with 5 bases between. The CDR3 runs to 13 residues. Germline assignment: CDR1 SGHKS and CDR2 YYEKEE (reference sequence). The CDR3 bases are TGTGCCAGCAGCTCGGACAGCACAGATACGCAGTATTTT. Amino acid sequence: CASSSDSTDTQYF.

This chain uses TRBV20-1 with TRBJ1-1, with 7 bases matching TRBD1. V lost 5 bases and J lost 1; bases outside the gene matches: 4. Germline assignment: CDR1 DFQATT and CDR2 SNEGSKA (reference sequence). This CDR3 is 13 amino acids long. CDR3 residues: CSAVDRRNTEAFF. The CDR3 DNA reads TGCAGTGCTGTGGACAGGCGGAACACTGAAGCTTTCTTT.

The chain recombines TRBV20-1 with TRBJ2-1, with TRBD1 matching 8 bases. Germline CDR1 reads DFQATT; CDR2 reads SNEGSKA (reference sequence). The CDR3 consists of 14 residues. The trim removed 5 bases at V and 7 bases at J, leaving 10 bases unmatched. The CDR3 is CSAPPGTGRNEQFF. CDR3 DNA: TGCAGTGCTCCGCCCGGGACAGGTCGTAATGAGCAGTTCTTC.

This clonotype was observed a few times. The chain employs TRBV18 and TRBJ2-1; D not resolved. Trimming left V 0 bases short and J 9 bases short, with 24 bases between. The CDR3 runs 18 residues. Germline CDR1 reads KGHSH; CDR2 reads LQKENI. CDR3 region: CASSPPGSRFKDGGEQFF. CDR3 DNA: TGTGCCAGCTCACCACCCGGTAGCAGGTTTAAGGATGGTGGTGAGCAGTTCTTC.

CDR3 DNA sequence: TGCAGTGCTAGAGTTTCAGGGGGCATTGAGCAGTTCTTC. Protein sequence: CSARVSGGIEQFF. The V gene is TRBV20-1, the J gene TRBJ2-5; TRBD1 matches 8 bases. The J call may be mistaken, given a closer DNA end match to TRBJ2-1. This CDR3 has 13 amino acids. The V gene's germline CDR1 is DFQATT and CDR2 SNEGSKA (reference sequence).

This clonotype was counted only a few times. This chain uses TRBV6-5 with TRBJ2-4; D possibly corresponds to TRBD1 (5 bases). Germline-derived CDR1 and CDR2 are MNHEY and SVGAGI. CDR3 length equals 17 residues. Trimming pared 0 bases from V and 1 base from J, leaving 13 bases between. The CDR3 bases are TGTGCCAGCAGTTACTCTGGGGCCATGATCGCCAAAAACATTCAGTACTTC. Translated, it gives CASSYSGAMIAKNIQYF.

A few counts support this clonotype. The chain joins TRBV21-1 to TRBJ2-4; the DNA was not used to check the table's D call, TRBD1. TRBV21-1 is a known pseudogene. This CDR3 has 14 residues. CDR3 sequence reads: CASSKEAQGRIQYF. Here the CDR3 DNA reads TGTGCCAGCAGCAAAGAGGCGCAGGGGAGGATTCAGTACTTC.

This clonotype was counted a few times. Here the CDR3 DNA reads TGCGCCAGCAGCTTGAACAATGAAGGCTACACCTTC. Translated: CASSLNNEGYTF. The J gene is TRBJ1-2, the V gene TRBV5-1; D uncertain. The CDR3 totals 12 residues. CDR1 and CDR2 (germline): SGHRS, YFSETQ. Trimming stripped 1 base from V and 8 bases from J, with 9 bases between.

This clonotype appeared a single time. J is TRBJ1-2 and V is TRBV24-1, with TRBD1 as a possible D gene (5 bases). The CDR3 spans 14 residues. The V gene's germline CDR1 is KGHDR and CDR2 SFDVKD. Deletions cut 1 base from V and 2 bases from J, with 7 bases between. CDR3 DNA sequence: TGTGCCACCAGTGATTTATCAGGGAACTATGGCTACACCTTC. It is translated as CATSDLSGNYGYTF.

To note about this clonotype: Likely a read error: the CDR3 ends without its conserved phenylalanine or tryptophan. V gene TRBV15 combines with J gene TRBJ1-3, with D possibly matching TRBD1 (6 bases). This CDR3 is built from 15 residues. Germline CDR1 LNHNV, CDR2 YYDKDF (reference sequence). V was clipped by 7 bases and J by 0 bases, with 13 bases between them. CDR3 loop: CATKADRTSGNTIYL. The CDR3 nucleotides read TGTGCCACCAAAGCCGACAGGACCTCTGGAAACACCATATATCTT.

This sequence joins TRBV20-1 and TRBJ1-4, with a weak D call TRBD1 (5 bases). Deletions cut 0 bases from V and 7 bases from J, with 12 bases between. CDR3 length: 14 residues. Per the germline V gene, CDR1 is DFQATT and CDR2 is SNEGSKA (reference sequence). The CDR3 loop is CSAREGQVGEKLFF. The DNA for the CDR3 is TGCAGTGCTAGAGAGGGGCAGGTTGGTGAAAAACTGTTTTTT.

This clonotype has a handful of counts. V is TRBV6-2 or TRBV6-3 and J is TRBJ2-5; D unresolved. Germline V gene sequence: CDR1 MNHEY, CDR2 SVGEGT. This CDR3 has 12 residues. V was pared by 2 bases and J by 2 bases, with 3 bases between. The CDR3 nucleotides are TGTGCCAGCAGTTACGGGCAAGAGACCCAGTACTTC. Encoded protein: CASSYGQETQYF.

The chain joins TRBV5-1 to TRBJ2-3; D is perhaps TRBD2 (6 bases). The germline V gene has CDR1 SGHRS and CDR2 YFSETQ. V was cut by 5 bases and J by 3 bases, with 13 bases left in between. CDR3 length: 14 residues. CDR3 coding DNA: TGCGCCAGCAGTTGGGACTCCACGACAGATACGCAGTATTTT. Translating it yields CASSWDSTTDTQYF.

Only a few counts were recorded for this clonotype. The rearrangement uses TRBV5-1 and TRBJ2-5; 10 positions agree with TRBD1. The V segment lost 3 bases and the J segment 2 bases; nucleotides outside the gene matches: 7. The germline gives CDR1 SGHRS, CDR2 YFSETQ. The CDR3 is made up of 16 amino acids. CDR3 nucleotide sequence: TGCGCCAGCAGCTCCTCCGGGACAGGGGTTCAAGAGACCCAGTACTTC. Encoded protein: CASSSSGTGVQETQYF.

The chain is built from TRBV6-4 and TRBJ2-2; no reliable D call. Per germline, CDR1 MRHNA and CDR2 SNTAGT. V lost 8 bases, J lost 1 base, and 11 bases lay in between. The CDR3 runs 14 residues. The CDR3 here is CASALEWNTGELFF. CDR3 DNA sequence: TGTGCCAGCGCCCTGGAGTGGAACACCGGGGAGCTGTTTTTT.

This chain links TRBV7-9 with TRBJ1-5, with D possibly matching TRBD1 (6 bases). The germline V and J ends were trimmed by 10 bases and 0 bases, with 16 bases remaining between them. The CDR3 length is 15 residues. The V gene's germline CDR1 is SEHNR and CDR2 FQNEAQ (reference sequence). The CDR3 sequence: CATTGLGDSNQPQHF. DNA for the CDR3: TGTGCCACCACAGGGTTGGGTGATAGCAATCAGCCCCAGCATTTT.

This clonotype was detected a few times. V usage is TRBV5-5 and J usage is TRBJ1-2; D gene ambiguous. The length of the CDR3 is 13 residues. Trimming took 0 bases from V and 2 from J, leaving 5 bases between them. Germline loops: CDR1 SGHKS, CDR2 YYEKEE (reference sequence). CDR3: CASSLAENYGYTF. Here the CDR3 DNA reads TGTGCCAGCAGCTTGGCAGAGAACTATGGCTACACCTTC.

A note on this clonotype: One end of the junction is discordant with germline, which a read error may explain. This sequence joins TRBV2 and TRBJ1-5; D not certain. CDR1 SNHLY and CDR2 FYNNEI come from the germline V gene. The CDR3 runs to 14 residues. CDR3 protein: CASSDGNSNQPLHF. Here the CDR3 DNA reads TGTGCCAGCAGTGACGGAAATAGCAATCAGCCCCTGCATTTT.